Each of the 21 T cell receptor beta chains below was sequenced from the same sample in a study of CD8 T cells in ankylosing spondylitis. TCRdb passed the 5' RACE reads through MiXCR, listing each CDR3 protein once. This table holds 250,000 or so distinct CDR3 sequences, 18% found once. Specimen: blood, either unsorted or a sorted T cell fraction (not recorded which). These receptors came from a male donor with ankylosing spondylitis or in good health (not recorded which).

The chain combines TRBV27 with TRBJ2-1, with D perhaps TRBD2 (5 bases). Germline-derived CDR1 and CDR2 are MNHEY and SMNVEV (reference sequence). This CDR3 has 14 residues. V lost 2 bases to trimming and J lost 3 bases, with 8 bases between them. CDR3 region: CASSLQRHYNEQFF. The CDR3 bases are TGTGCCAGCAGTTTACAGCGGCACTACAATGAGCAGTTCTTC.

In its sample, this clonotype was seen a few times. The chain carries TRBV12-3 or TRBV12-4 and TRBJ2-1; 11 nucleotides line up with TRBD2. V dropped 6 bases and J dropped 5; count of bases not matched to a gene: 9. The CDR3 runs to 16 residues. The CDR3 region is CASSQTGTSGHNEQFF. The DNA of the CDR3 is TGTGCCAGCAGCCAAACCGGGACTAGCGGTCACAATGAGCAGTTCTTC.

The J gene is TRBJ2-6, the V gene TRBV9; D is undetermined. Germline V gives CDR1 SGDLS, CDR2 YYNGEE. V was clipped by 4 bases and J by 4 bases, with 9 bases between them. The CDR3 length is 14 residues. Here the CDR3 reads CASSPLPGANVLTF. The CDR3 nucleotides are TGTGCCAGCAGCCCTCTACCCGGGGCCAACGTCCTGACTTTC.

In its sample, this clonotype was seen a few times. This chain uses TRBV9 with TRBJ2-1; 10 nucleotides match TRBD2. The CDR3 length is 14 residues. The trim removed 3 bases at V and 5 bases at J, leaving 2 bases unmatched. Germline V CDR1 and CDR2: SGDLS, YYNGEE. CDR3 in amino acids: CASSGLAGHNEQFF. CDR3 DNA sequence: TGTGCCAGCAGCGGACTAGCGGGCCACAATGAGCAGTTCTTC.

This clonotype was observed a handful of times. The V and J genes are TRBV7-2 and TRBJ2-7, with 10 positions matching TRBD2. Germline lookup yields CDR1 SGHTA and CDR2 FQGNSA. CDR3 length: 17 amino acids. V lost 5 bases to trimming and J lost 2 bases; unmatched junction nucleotides: 12. The CDR3 is CASSPPIRAGGPYEQYF. Written as DNA, the CDR3 is TGTGCCAGCAGCCCGCCCATACGAGCGGGAGGGCCCTACGAGCAGTACTTC.

There are a few counts of this clonotype. The CDR3 DNA reads as TGCAGCGCCCGTGGGAGCTCGAATGAGCAGTTCTTC. Translation gives CSARGSSNEQFF. This rearrangement joins TRBV29-1 to TRBJ2-1; D is possibly TRBD2 (5 bases). Germline CDR1 is SQVTM and CDR2 is ANQGSEA. The CDR3 has 12 amino acids. Trimming pared 7 bases from V and 7 bases from J, leaving 14 bases between.

This clonotype has a handful of counts. The rearrangement joins TRBV29-1 to TRBJ2-7; tentative D call: TRBD2 (5 bases). Per germline, CDR1 SQVTM and CDR2 ANQGSEA. The length of the CDR3 is 12 residues. Trimming cost V 7 bases and J 4 bases, with 14 bases left between them. The CDR3, as DNA: TGCAGCGCCGAAGGACTGGATTACGAGCAGTACTTC. As protein: CSAEGLDYEQYF.

This clonotype was counted many times. The rearrangement links TRBV4-1 to TRBJ2-5, with 9 bases fitting TRBD1. The V segment lost 0 bases and the J segment 5 bases; nucleotides outside the gene matches: 10. CDR3 size: 17 residues. Germline assignment: CDR1 MGHRA and CDR2 YSYEKL. CDR3 loop: CASSQDQVQGALETQYF. For the CDR3, the DNA is TGCGCCAGCAGCCAAGATCAAGTACAGGGGGCTCTGGAGACCCAGTACTTC.

This clonotype appeared a few times. J is TRBJ2-3 and V is TRBV7-9; D unresolved. The CDR3 has 15 residues. Germline values: CDR1 SEHNR, CDR2 FQNEAQ (reference sequence). V was clipped by 5 bases and J by 6 bases, with 18 bases between them. CDR3 in DNA: TGTGCCAGCAGCGTAACGGCGGCGGTGTTGGATACGCAGTATTTT. It encodes CASSVTAAVLDTQYF.

This clonotype was seen at least ten times. The chain is built from TRBV20-1 and TRBJ2-1; 8 bases map to TRBD1. After removal of 0 bases from V and 8 bases from J, the junction contained 9 bases not matched to a gene. The CDR3 length is 15 residues. Germline V gene lookup returns CDR1 DFQATT and CDR2 SNEGSKA (reference sequence). The CDR3: CSARDLVRGRDEQFF. The CDR3 nucleotides are TGCAGTGCTAGAGATCTAGTCAGGGGGCGGGATGAGCAGTTCTTC.

This chain links TRBV4-2 with TRBJ2-3; no firm D call. The CDR3 spans 14 residues. Germline V gives CDR1 LGHNA, CDR2 YNFKEQ. Between the trimmed V and J ends, which lost 1 base and 0 bases, there was a span of 5 bases. In DNA, the CDR3 is TGTGCCAGCAGCCAAGCGGATAGCACAGATACGCAGTATTTT. It yields the protein CASSQADSTDTQYF.

This clonotype was detected ten times or more. One end of the junction is discordant with germline, which a read error may explain. The J gene is TRBJ2-7, the V gene TRBV4-3, with D possibly being TRBD1 (5 bases). The CDR3 sequence is 14 residues long. CDR1 and CDR2 (germline): LGHNA, YSLEER. Here the CDR3 DNA reads TGTGCCAGCAGTTTAGGGCAGGGTGGCTACGAGCAGTACTTC. Translating gives CASSLGQGGYEQYF.

This clonotype has a handful of counts. One end of the junction does not line up with germline, which may come from a read error. Here the CDR3 DNA reads TGTGCCAGCAGTCTAGCGGGAGGGCCGACCCTTCGCGAGCAGTACTTC. It yields the protein CASSLAGGPTLREQYF. This chain connects TRBV12-3 or TRBV12-4 to TRBJ2-7; 12 positions agree with TRBD2. The length of the CDR3 is 16 residues.

The sample holds a few counts of this clonotype. The chain combines TRBV21-1 with TRBJ2-2; the table's D call, TRBD2, was not checked against the DNA. TRBV21-1 is classified as a pseudogene. This CDR3 contains 17 residues. The CDR3 loop is CASAFQATGRLTGELFF. In DNA, the CDR3 is TGTGCCAGCGCCTTTCAGGCCACGGGCCGTCTTACCGGGGAGCTGTTTTTT.

There are many counts of this clonotype. The genes are TRBV12-3 or TRBV12-4 and TRBJ1-6; D gene ambiguous. V dropped 5 bases and J dropped 0 bases, with 8 bases sitting between them. The CDR3 spans 15 residues. CDR3 region: CASSITFSYNSPLHF. In DNA, the CDR3 is TGTGCCAGCAGTATAACCTTCTCCTATAATTCACCCCTCCACTTT.

The chain joins TRBV27 to TRBJ1-2, with D tentatively TRBD1 (6 bases). Germline V gene sequence: CDR1 MNHEY, CDR2 SMNVEV (reference sequence). The CDR3 totals 14 residues. V dropped 5 bases and J dropped 3 bases, with 13 bases sitting between them. CDR3 nucleotide sequence: TGTGCCAGCAGTGCGGGGGGCGAGTACTATGGCTACACCTTC. Translated, it gives CASSAGGEYYGYTF.

This clonotype was detected ten times or more. This chain uses TRBV6-5 with TRBJ2-7; 7 positions match TRBD1. The V and J ends lost 2 bases and 2 bases, in that order; junction bases with no gene match: 3. This CDR3 region has 14 residues. The germline V gene has CDR1 MNHEY and CDR2 SVGAGI. CDR3 nucleotide sequence: TGTGCCAGCAGTTACCCAGGGGGAACCTACGAGCAGTACTTC. This gives the protein CASSYPGGTYEQYF.

This clonotype was found a few times. This chain connects TRBV10-3 to TRBJ2-1; the match to TRBD2 covers 9 bases. Germline V gene data show CDR1 as ENHRY and CDR2 as SYGVKD. Unmatched junction bases numbered 4, after V lost 5 bases and J lost 5 bases. The CDR3 extends over 14 amino acids. CDR3 sequence (DNA): TGTGCCATCAGTTCCGGGACTAGCAACAATGAGCAGTTCTTC. As protein: CAISSGTSNNEQFF.

This clonotype has only a few counts. The genes are TRBV29-1 and TRBJ1-1; TRBD1 matches 7 bases. CDR3 length equals 15 residues. Germline CDR1 and CDR2: SQVTM and ANQGSEA. The CDR3: CSLNGGFEGAAEAFF. In DNA form, the CDR3 reads TGCAGTCTAAATGGGGGTTTTGAGGGGGCGGCTGAAGCTTTCTTT. Drawing the rest from reference TRBV29-1 and TRBJ1-1, the complete variable domain is SAVISQKPSRDICQRGTSLTIQCQVDSQVTMMFWYRQQPGQSLTLIATANQGSEATYESGFVIDKFPISRPNLTFSTLTVSNMSPEDSSIYLCSLNGGFEGAAEAFFGQGTRLTVV.

The chain employs TRBV4-3 and TRBJ2-7; D call uncertain. The CDR3 consists of 15 residues. The germline gives CDR1 LGHNA, CDR2 YSLEER. V lost 0 bases and J lost 2, with 11 bases in between. The CDR3 region has the DNA TGCGCCAGCAGCCAAGATCGGAGTAGAACCTACGAGCAGTACTTC. This encodes CASSQDRSRTYEQYF.

As concerns this clonotype: A clone one base away is much larger, so this may be a read error. The chain carries TRBV29-1 and TRBJ2-5; the D gene is possibly TRBD1 (6 bases). The CDR3 length is 13 residues. Per germline, CDR1 SQVTM and CDR2 ANQGSEA. This CDR3 reads CTVTDSQKETQYF. Written as DNA, the CDR3 is TGCACCGTGACGGACAGCCAAAAAGAGACCCAGTACTTC.